The clone carrying this T cell receptor (beta chain) was seen more than once but under ten times. Its antigen is still unknown. TCRdb's copy holds only in-frame clones and misses some; the assay was immunoSEQ multiplex PCR. The sample contains 6,000 to 8,500 clones, about 82% of which appear only once. Each patient relapsed following autologous stem cell transplantation, and prior brentuximab vedotin exposure differed. These data are taken from a study of PD-1 blockade in classical Hodgkin lymphoma. The trim removed 3 bases at V and 2 bases at J, leaving 10 bases unmatched. The CDR3 sequence is 17 residues long. CDR1 and CDR2 (germline): LNHNV, YYDKDF (reference sequence). Whole-study findings and limits: Patients with an early start, nivolumab under 1 year after ASCT, were excluded. Diminished baseline TCR diversity has been reported in newly diagnosed patients relative to healthy donors.

The rearrangement links TRBV15 to TRBJ2-1, with 7 nucleotides matching TRBD2. The starting material was peripheral blood mononuclear cells (PBMCs), obtained before the second cycle of nivolumab. This receptor was identified in a human donor with classical Hodgkin lymphoma. CDR3 sequence reads: CATSRGLTSVTYNEQFF. Here the CDR3 DNA reads TGTGCCACCAGCAGGGGCCTCACTAGCGTAACCTACAATGAGCAGTTCTTC.